These 15 T cell receptor beta chains were all obtained from the same sample, sequenced in a study of T cell changes during pregnancy in multiple sclerosis. Generated by immunoSEQ multiplex PCR, the TCRdb table keeps only in-frame clones and is missing some. The top ten clones hold 2.5% to 3.5% of a sample with around 100,000 clones, approximately 92% of them seen once. This specimen was peripheral blood, taken in the second trimester of pregnancy. Receptors originate from a female donor with multiple sclerosis, enrolled in a pregnancy study.

This clone was observed once. The chain recombines TRBV27 with TRBJ2-7; perhaps TRBD1 as D (6 bases). The CDR3 spans 14 residues. The V gene's germline CDR1 is MNHEY and CDR2 SMNVEV (reference sequence). V was clipped by 2 bases and J by 4 bases, with 12 bases between them. CDR3 DNA: TGTGCCAGCAGTTTAAGGGGGTTGGTTTACGAGCAGTACTTC. This sequence encodes CASSLRGLVYEQYF.

The chain uses TRBV19 and TRBJ2-5; maybe TRBD2 (5 bases). The CDR3 loop spans 16 amino acids. V was shortened by 3 bases and J by 2 bases, with 16 bases between the two germline ends. Germline V gene sequence: CDR1 LNHDA, CDR2 SQIVND (reference sequence). DNA of the CDR3: TGTGCCAGTAGTATCTTTGGTGCAGGAGGACAAGAGACCCAGTACTTC. Protein: CASSIFGAGGQETQYF.

This clone was found a few times. The chain combines TRBV19 with TRBJ1-1; TRBD1 matches at 7 bases. Germline V gene data show CDR1 as LNHDA and CDR2 as SQIVND (reference sequence). The CDR3 is 14 amino acids. V trimming: 4 bases; J trimming: 5 bases; junction bases outside the gene matches: 7. The CDR3 nucleotides read TGTGCCAGTAGTAGCAGACAGGGCGGGACTGAAGCTTTCTTT. This translates into CASSSRQGGTEAFF.

The rearrangement links TRBV4-3 to TRBJ2-7; possible D gene TRBD1, 6 bases. Germline CDR1 LGHNA, CDR2 YSLEER. This CDR3 is 11 amino acids long. V was clipped by 10 bases and J by 7 bases, with 14 bases between them. CDR3: CAKQGRREQYF. CDR3 nucleotide sequence: TGCGCCAAACAGGGTCGTAGGGAGCAGTACTTC.

The rearrangement uses TRBV5-1 and TRBJ2-3, with TRBD2 identical over 7 bases. Germline trimming cut 4 bases from V and 1 base from J; bases unmatched to any gene: 9. This CDR3 is 16 amino acids long. Per the germline V gene, CDR1 is SGHRS and CDR2 is YFSETQ. CDR3 bases: TGCGCCAGCAGCCTGGGCGCGGGGGTCGGCACAGATACGCAGTATTTT. This translates into CASSLGAGVGTDTQYF.

Of note for this clone: An end of the junction does not agree with germline; a read error may underlie this. The chain employs TRBV6-1 and TRBJ2-3; 12 bases match TRBD2. CDR1 and CDR2 from the germline V gene are MNHNS and SASEGT. The CDR3 loop spans 14 amino acids. The CDR3 spells CASSKVRLAGELNF. The CDR3 DNA sequence: TGTGCCAGCAGTAAAGTAAGACTAGCGGGGGAGCTCAATTTT.

The chain is built from TRBV28 and TRBJ2-1, with D hard to call. Germline CDR1 is MDHEN and CDR2 is SYDVKM. Trimming cost V 2 bases and J 6 bases, with 14 bases left between them. The CDR3 extends over 15 amino acids. CDR3 sequence: CASSLRGQSPNEQFF. CDR3 coding DNA: TGTGCCAGCAGTTTAAGAGGTCAGAGCCCCAATGAGCAGTTCTTC. Together with reference TRBV28 and TRBJ2-1, the CDR3 gives the full variable domain: DVKVTQSSRYLVKRTGEKVFLECVQDMDHENMFWYRQDPGLGLRLIYFSYDVKMKEKGDIPEGYSVSREKKERFSLILESASTNQTSMYLCASSLRGQSPNEQFFGPGTRLTVL.

The gene calls are TRBV13 and TRBJ2-1; the D gene is possibly TRBD2 (6 bases). CDR3 length: 17 residues. Germline assignment: CDR1 PRHDT and CDR2 FYEKMQ (reference sequence). The V gene lost 2 bases and the J gene lost 6 bases, with 20 bases spanning the gap. CDR3 coding DNA: TGTGCCAGCAGCTTATCGGCTGGTTTTACGGGACTCAATGAGCAGTTCTTC. Its protein product is CASSLSAGFTGLNEQFF.

This sequence joins TRBV5-1 and TRBJ1-1, with D unclear. Germline values: CDR1 SGHRS, CDR2 YFSETQ. CDR3 size: 12 residues. The germline V and J ends were trimmed by 0 bases and 4 bases, with 4 bases remaining between them. This CDR3 is CASSLGVTEAFF. The DNA for the CDR3 is TGCGCCAGCAGCTTGGGAGTCACTGAAGCTTTCTTT.

This chain joins TRBV9 and TRBJ2-2; D possibly corresponds to TRBD2 (5 bases). Trimming left V 0 bases short and J 7 bases short, with 19 bases between. Germline lookup yields CDR1 SGDLS and CDR2 YYNGEE. The CDR3 is 17 amino acids. Here the CDR3 reads CASSVEEARRFGGELFF. The DNA for the CDR3 is TGTGCCAGCAGCGTAGAGGAGGCCAGGCGTTTCGGCGGGGAGCTGTTTTTT.

This sequence joins TRBV19 and TRBJ2-7, with 11 positions matching TRBD2. The CDR3 has 15 residues. Unmatched junction bases numbered 6, after V lost 4 bases and J lost 4 bases. The germline V gene encodes CDR1 LNHDA and CDR2 SQIVND (reference sequence). The CDR3 loop reads CASSTLAGGGYEQYF. The CDR3 DNA reads as TGTGCCAGTAGTACCCTAGCGGGGGGCGGGTACGAGCAGTACTTC.

The chain carries TRBV9 and TRBJ1-2; D call uncertain. V lost 3 bases and J 4 bases, leaving 7 bases between the germline ends. Germline V CDR1 and CDR2: SGDLS, YYNGEE. CDR3 size: 12 residues. CDR3 protein: CASSAGLYGYTF. The CDR3 coding sequence is TGTGCCAGCAGCGCAGGCCTCTATGGCTACACCTTC. The whole variable domain, remainder taken from reference TRBV9 and TRBJ1-2, is DSGVTQTPKHLITATGQRVTLRCSPRSGDLSVYWYQQSLDQGLQFLIQYYNGEERAKGNILERFSAQQFPDLHSELNLSSLELGDSALYFCASSAGLYGYTFGSGTRLTVV.

The chain joins TRBV30 to TRBJ2-3, with 9 bases fitting TRBD1. The CDR3 totals 15 residues. After removal of 0 bases from V and 2 bases from J, the junction contained 3 bases not matched to a gene. Germline assignment: CDR1 GTSNPN and CDR2 SVGIG (reference sequence). DNA for the CDR3: TGTGCCTGGAGTGTAAGGACAGGGGCCACAGATACGCAGTATTTT. This encodes CAWSVRTGATDTQYF.

This chain uses TRBV5-6 with TRBJ2-5; D uncertain. This CDR3 is built from 14 residues. Trimming pared 1 base from V and 4 bases from J, leaving 11 bases between. Germline V CDR1 and CDR2: SGHDT, YYEEEE. The CDR3 nucleotides read TGTGCCAGCAGCTTGTTTAGTGTCGGAGAGACCCAGTACTTC. Amino acids: CASSLFSVGETQYF.

V usage is TRBV19 and J usage is TRBJ2-7, with 8 bases that match TRBD1. The CDR3 is 16 residues long. The germline V gene has CDR1 LNHDA and CDR2 SQIVND (reference sequence). V was clipped by 5 bases and J by 1 base; unmatched bases: 10. The CDR3, as DNA: TGTGCCAGTAGTCCTACCCTCCGGACAGGGTCCTACGAGCAGTACTTC. The encoded protein is CASSPTLRTGSYEQYF. The whole variable domain, filled in from reference TRBV19 and TRBJ2-7, reads DGGITQSPKYLFRKEGQNVTLSCEQNLNHDAMYWYRQDPGQGLRLIYYSQIVNDFQKGDIAEGYSVSREKKESFPLTVTSAQKNPTAFYLCASSPTLRTGSYEQYFGPGTRLTVT.